Here is one T cell receptor beta chain with its context. Its antigen remains unknown. TCRdb called the reads again in MiXCR, with one record for every CDR3 protein. Of approximately 110,000 distinct CDR3 sequences listed, around 30% are singletons. These data come from a study of T cell repertoires in cytomegalovirus infection. Overall study: Public TCR beta signature analysis indicated the presence of both CMV infection and matching HLA type. Study results and caveats: HLA-C-restricted TCR beta clonotypes specific for CMV led the ex vivo response. Of the TCR beta families, the public ones yielded a cumulative frequency that identified carriers of CMV plus the relevant HLA.

Trimming shortened V by 1 base and J by 4 bases, and 8 bases separated the two germline ends. Germline V gene data show CDR1 as SGHVS and CDR2 as FQNEAQ. This CDR3 has 14 amino acids. The receptor was derived from a human donor in good health (CMV status not recorded). Some clones in this sample may be carry-over from other donors' samples. Material: CD8+ T cells from cultured PBMCs, obtained from culture after CMV antigen stimulation. The V call is TRBV7-8, the J call TRBJ1-5; no clear D. The CDR3 spells CASSLEAANQPQHF. As DNA, the CDR3 is TGTGCCAGCAGCTTAGAGGCAGCTAATCAGCCCCAGCATTTT.